This TCR beta chain was identified in a study of CD8 T cells in ankylosing spondylitis. The V and J ends lost 2 bases and 2 bases respectively, with 10 bases between them. This CDR3 is 14 amino acids long. The germline gives CDR1 SEHNR, CDR2 FQNEAQ (reference sequence). Concerning this clonotype: Its cognate antigen is unknown.

The study, taken as a whole, reports: Significantly higher representation of disease-linked clones was reported for matched ankylosing spondylitis synovial fluid. Several of the motif variants were reported before in synovial fluid and blood from reactive arthritis. Made up of 7 to 9 highly homologous variants, a TCR beta motif appeared characteristic of ankylosing spondylitis blood.

Quantitative 5'-RACE with molecular barcodes was used to make the TCR beta libraries. TCRdb re-called the 5' RACE reads with MiXCR, one entry per CDR3 protein. The table includes about 440,000 distinct CDR3 sequences, about 15% detected once. This clonotype originated in a male donor with ankylosing spondylitis. The sequenced sample consisted of blood, either unsorted or a sorted T cell fraction (not recorded which). V gene TRBV7-9 combines with J gene TRBJ2-7; no reliable D call. The CDR3 protein is CASSLHTIPYEQYF. CDR3 DNA: TGTGCCAGCAGCTTACATACGATACCCTACGAGCAGTACTTC.